The 13 T cell receptor beta chains below all came from one sample that was sequenced in a study of T cell responses to AZD1222 COVID-19 vaccine. TCRdb keeps only in-frame clones here, not all; method: immunoSEQ multiplex PCR. The sample includes 90,000 to 95,000 clones, about 88% seen only once; the top ten take roughly 19%. The sequenced sample was peripheral blood, obtained on day 0 of AZD1222 vaccination. The receptors shown here come from an adult in good health.

The rearrangement links TRBV19 to TRBJ1-3, with a tentative D call TRBD1 (6 bases). The CDR3 spans 17 residues. CDR1 LNHDA and CDR2 SQIVND come from the germline V gene (reference sequence). The V and J ends lost 5 bases and 7 bases respectively, with 24 bases between them. This CDR3 is CASSPLRGARGPNTIYF. CDR3 sequence (DNA): TGTGCCAGTAGTCCCTTGCGGGGGGCGCGAGGGCCGAACACCATATATTTT.

Written as DNA, the CDR3 is TGTGCCAGCTCACCGGCTGGGGGCTACGAGCAGTACTTC. This translates into CASSPAGGYEQYF. The rearrangement uses TRBV18 and TRBJ2-7; D tentatively fits TRBD1 or TRBD2 (5 bases each). The CDR3 is 13 residues long. The V gene's germline CDR1 is KGHSH and CDR2 LQKENI. Trimming took 3 bases from V and 3 from J, leaving 9 bases between them.

This sequence joins TRBV5-4 and TRBJ2-3, with 13 positions matching TRBD2. The CDR3 loop spans 17 amino acids. With V trimmed by 3 bases and J by 4 bases, 8 bases remained unmatched. Germline V lookup: CDR1 SGHNT, CDR2 YYREEE (reference sequence). The CDR3 reads CASSSAGLAGVADTQYF. CDR3 in DNA: TGTGCCAGCAGCTCCGCAGGACTAGCGGGAGTCGCAGATACGCAGTATTTT.

This clone was seen just once. The rearrangement uses TRBV12-5 and TRBJ2-5; TRBD2 might be the D (7 bases). This CDR3 comprises 16 residues. V was clipped by 6 bases and J by 0 bases, with 17 bases between them. Germline V gene data show CDR1 as LGHNT and CDR2 as FRNRAP. CDR3 protein: CASGSRGAAYQETQYF. The CDR3 DNA reads as TGTGCTAGTGGCTCTCGGGGGGCCGCTTACCAAGAGACCCAGTACTTC.

The chain links TRBV5-1 to TRBJ1-2, with D possibly being TRBD1 (6 bases). This CDR3 spans 17 amino acids. The germline V gene encodes CDR1 SGHRS and CDR2 YFSETQ. V was cut by 3 bases and J by 3 bases, with 21 bases left in between. CDR3 bases: TGCGCCAGCAGCTGGCCGGCAGGGGCGAGGGGAGACTATGGCTACACCTTC. Its protein product is CASSWPAGARGDYGYTF.

This clone was found once. This chain connects TRBV27 to TRBJ1-5, with 10 bases identical to TRBD1. Trimming at V came to 6 bases and at J to 9 bases, leaving 11 bases not matched to a gene. This CDR3 has 15 residues. Germline CDR1 is MNHEY and CDR2 is SMNVEV (reference sequence). The CDR3 region is CASSPTGTGVSPQHF. In nucleotides, the CDR3 is TGTGCCAGCAGCCCTACCGGGACAGGGGTCTCGCCCCAGCATTTT.

The rearrangement links TRBV2 to TRBJ1-5; 9 nucleotides agree with TRBD1. With 6 bases clipped from V and 4 bases from J, the junction kept 7 bases outside the gene matches. The CDR3 contains 15 residues. Germline CDR1 and CDR2: SNHLY and FYNNEI. CDR3 region: CASRWRQGGNQPQHF. The CDR3 DNA is TGTGCCAGCAGGTGGCGACAGGGGGGAAATCAGCCCCAGCATTTT.

Here the CDR3 DNA reads TGTGCCAGCAGCCCTTACGGATCCAACACTGAAGCTTTCTTT. Encoded protein: CASSPYGSNTEAFF. The chain joins TRBV3-1 (or the pseudogene TRBV3-2) to TRBJ1-1; no firm D call. The germline V gene encodes CDR1 LGHDT and CDR2 YNNKEL (reference sequence). The V end was cut by 4 bases, the J end by 2 bases, with 11 bases between. The CDR3 totals 14 residues.

This chain connects TRBV10-3 to TRBJ1-2; the D is unclear. This CDR3 is built from 15 residues. Between the trimmed V and J ends, which lost 10 bases and 0 bases, there was a span of 18 bases. Per germline, CDR1 ENHRY and CDR2 SYGVKD. CDR3 sequence reads: CANAPSQTANYGYTF. The CDR3 DNA reads TGTGCCAATGCTCCCAGCCAAACAGCTAACTATGGCTACACCTTC.

This chain connects TRBV19 to TRBJ1-4; no definite D call. Germline lookup yields CDR1 LNHDA and CDR2 SQIVND (reference sequence). V was pared by 8 bases and J by 8 bases, with 6 bases between. The CDR3 is made up of 10 amino acids. CDR3 protein: CASGGEKLFF. Here the CDR3 DNA reads TGTGCCAGTGGCGGGGAAAAACTGTTTTTT.

This chain links TRBV28 with TRBJ2-2; D not certain. The CDR3 has 15 residues. Germline values: CDR1 MDHEN, CDR2 SYDVKM. V lost 8 bases and J lost 0, with 13 bases in between. CDR3 coding DNA: TGTGCCAGCCTGGACGGCCACGCGAACACCGGGGAGCTGTTTTTT. It yields the protein CASLDGHANTGELFF.

This clone was seen a few times. The V call is TRBV28, the J call TRBJ2-1, with D maybe TRBD1 (6 bases). Germline lookup yields CDR1 MDHEN and CDR2 SYDVKM. CDR3 length: 16 residues. V gave up 3 bases and J gave up 0 bases, with 12 bases separating them. The CDR3 here is CASSFSTGRSYNEQFF. CDR3 coding DNA: TGTGCCAGCAGTTTCTCAACAGGGCGCTCCTACAATGAGCAGTTCTTC.

Of note for this clone: The sample contains more than one DNA sequence encoding this CDR3. The CDR3 DNA follows: TGTGCCAGCAGCTTAACAGTGAACACTGAAGCTTTCTTT. This gives the protein CASSLTVNTEAFF. This chain joins TRBV7-3 and TRBJ1-1, with D unclear. Germline V CDR1 and CDR2: SGHTA, FQGTGA. With 0 bases removed from V and 0 bases from J, the gap between germline ends came to 2 bases. The CDR3 runs to 13 residues.